The 23 T cell receptor beta chains listed next were all sequenced from one sample in a study of T cells in Graves' hyperthyroidism and ophthalmopathy. The CDR3 regions of TCR beta were amplified from RNA transcripts. First-round RT-PCR targeting the TCR CDR3 was performed with the HTBI primer set. TCRdb used MiXCR to reprocess the multiplex PCR reads, holding one entry per CDR3 protein. The repertoire holds approximately 520,000 distinct CDR3 sequences, under 25% seen once, with more than 25% in the top ten. Specimen: blood. These receptors all come from a man between 18 and 29 years old with Graves' hyperthyroidism.

The V call is TRBV6-2 or TRBV6-3, the J call TRBJ2-2; D ambiguous. The V end lost 6 bases, the J end lost 6 bases, and 11 bases lay between the germline ends. Germline CDR1 is MNHEY and CDR2 is SVGEGT. The CDR3 runs 13 residues. CDR3 sequence reads: CASSTYAPGELFF. The CDR3 DNA reads TGTGCCAGCAGCACCTATGCCCCCGGGGAGCTGTTTTTT.

This clonotype was observed at least ten times. This sequence joins TRBV10-3 and TRBJ1-5; 8 nucleotides agree with TRBD1. Germline V CDR1 and CDR2: ENHRY, SYGVKD. V trimming: 8 bases; J trimming: 3 bases; junction bases outside the gene matches: 9. This CDR3 is 15 amino acids long. The CDR3 DNA is TGTGCCATCGGTTCCGGACAGGGCTTCAATCAGCCCCAGCATTTT. This encodes CAIGSGQGFNQPQHF.

This clonotype has just a few counts. One base away lies a much larger clone, so this may be a sequencing read error. J is TRBJ1-1 and V is TRBV12-3 or TRBV12-4, with D unresolved. CDR3 length equals 14 residues. CDR3 nucleotides: TGTGCCAGCAGTGCGATGACGGTGAACACTGAAGCTTGCTTT. Its protein is CASSAMTVNTEACF.

This clonotype has at least ten counts. The V call is TRBV13, the J call TRBJ2-7, with TRBD1 as a possible D gene (6 bases). Germline V CDR1 and CDR2: PRHDT, FYEKMQ (reference sequence). The CDR3 has 14 amino acids. V lost 4 bases and J lost 2, with 12 bases in between. Written as DNA, the CDR3 is TGTGCCAGCAGCTCCCGGGACAATCCCTACGAGCAGTACTTC. Translated, it gives CASSSRDNPYEQYF.

This clonotype showed up many times. The chain couples TRBV30 to TRBJ1-2; TRBD1 is a possible D gene (5 bases). Trimming removed 2 bases at V and 4 bases at J, with 8 bases between. Per the germline V gene, CDR1 is GTSNPN and CDR2 is SVGIG (reference sequence). The CDR3 has 12 residues. This CDR3 reads CAWSRQGYGYTF. CDR3 bases: TGTGCCTGGAGTCGGCAGGGCTATGGCTACACCTTC.

This clonotype appeared a few times. The J gene is TRBJ2-4, the V gene TRBV4-1; 7 nucleotides align to TRBD1. The junction had 6 bases not matched to a gene; V was cut back by 6 bases and J by 1 base. Germline assignment: CDR1 MGHRA and CDR2 YSYEKL. The CDR3 contains 15 residues. CDR3 sequence reads: CASRGTGAAKNIQYF. The CDR3 DNA reads TGCGCCAGCAGGGGAACAGGGGCGGCCAAAAACATTCAGTACTTC.

The rearrangement uses TRBV19 and TRBJ1-5; 7 bases are shared with TRBD1. The CDR3 extends over 18 amino acids. V lost 3 bases, J lost 2 bases, and 13 bases stayed unmatched. The germline V gene encodes CDR1 LNHDA and CDR2 SQIVND (reference sequence). The CDR3 protein is CASSIYQGQARGNQPQHF. CDR3 nucleotide sequence: TGTGCCAGTAGTATCTACCAAGGACAGGCGAGGGGCAATCAGCCCCAGCATTTT.

This clonotype was recorded many times. V is TRBV30 and J is TRBJ1-2; no clear D gene. Germline V gives CDR1 GTSNPN, CDR2 SVGIG (reference sequence). The length of the CDR3 is 16 residues. Trimming removed 1 base at V and 6 bases at J, with 21 bases between. In nucleotides, the CDR3 is TGTGCCTGGAGTGCCTTCCTCCTTCCGGGAGAGCATGGCTACACCTTC. Translated: CAWSAFLLPGEHGYTF.

This clonotype was seen at least ten times. The chain carries TRBV18 and TRBJ2-5, with unresolved D. CDR1 is KGHSH, CDR2 LQKENI, per germline. Trimming took off 8 bases at V and 2 bases at J, with 9 bases between the two ends. CDR3 length: 12 amino acids. CDR3 DNA sequence: TGTGCCAGCAGCCCTATACAAGAGACCCAGTACTTC. Translation: CASSPIQETQYF.

This clonotype has ten or more counts. The chain recombines TRBV7-9 with TRBJ2-7; no clear D gene. The CDR3 is 14 residues long. Germline V gene lookup returns CDR1 SEHNR and CDR2 FQNEAQ (reference sequence). V lost 1 base and J lost 4, with 11 bases in between. Here the CDR3 DNA reads TGTGCCAGCAGCTTAGGGACGCTCATTTACGAGCAGTACTTC. Its protein product is CASSLGTLIYEQYF.

This clonotype has a handful of counts. The rearrangement uses TRBV20-1 and TRBJ1-5; D not resolved. Germline CDR1 and CDR2: DFQATT and SNEGSKA (reference sequence). The ends were cut back, 0 bases at V and 1 base at J, with 7 bases in the middle. The CDR3 extends over 14 amino acids. For the CDR3, the DNA is TGCAGTGCTAGAGATCCACGAAGCAATCAGCCCCAGCATTTT. This gives the protein CSARDPRSNQPQHF.

The chain recombines TRBV5-1 with TRBJ1-2, with D possibly being TRBD1 (5 bases). CDR1 and CDR2 (germline): SGHRS, YFSETQ. The CDR3 loop spans 14 amino acids. Trimming pared 2 bases from V and 8 bases from J, leaving 16 bases between. CDR3 bases: TGCGCCAGCAGCTTTTCTGGGGGGAAAGGCGGCTACACCTTC. It yields the protein CASSFSGGKGGYTF.

This clonotype was seen many times. This chain links TRBV10-3 with TRBJ2-7, with D perhaps matching TRBD1 or TRBD2 (5 bases each). The CDR3 totals 11 residues. Germline CDR1 and CDR2: ENHRY and SYGVKD. V lost 10 bases and J 2 bases, leaving 9 bases between the germline ends. The DNA for the CDR3 is TGTGCCACCGGGGACCCCTACGAGCAGTACTTC. Translated: CATGDPYEQYF.

This clonotype was seen at least ten times. J is TRBJ1-2 and V is TRBV2; 7 bases align to TRBD1. The CDR3 contains 13 residues. The junction had 7 bases not matched to a gene; V was cut back by 6 bases and J by 6 bases. Looked up from germline, CDR1 is SNHLY and CDR2 is FYNNEI. As DNA, the CDR3 is TGTGCCAGCAGCACGACAGGGATGAATGGCTACACCTTC. It is translated as CASSTTGMNGYTF.

In this sample, this clonotype turned up many times. The gene calls are TRBV28 and TRBJ2-7; D assignment may be TRBD1 or TRBD2 (6 bases each). With 2 bases removed from V and 4 bases from J, the gap between germline ends came to 12 bases. Germline values: CDR1 MDHEN, CDR2 SYDVKM. The CDR3 consists of 14 residues. CDR3 in DNA: TGTGCCAGCAGTTTAGAGGGGGAGGTATACGAGCAGTACTTC. Protein: CASSLEGEVYEQYF.

This clonotype showed up many times. V is TRBV12-3 or TRBV12-4 and J is TRBJ2-7; TRBD2 aligns across 8 bases. Germline trimming cut 1 base from V and 4 bases from J; bases unmatched to any gene: 3. The CDR3 runs to 14 residues. The CDR3 nucleotides read TGTGCCAGCAGTTTAGAACTAGCGGTATACGAGCAGTACTTC. Protein: CASSLELAVYEQYF.

The rearrangement links TRBV20-1 to TRBJ2-5, with 7 nucleotides matching TRBD2. The CDR3 consists of 19 residues. The germline V gene encodes CDR1 DFQATT and CDR2 SNEGSKA (reference sequence). Germline trimming cut 4 bases from V and 2 bases from J; bases unmatched to any gene: 22. The CDR3 protein is CSAKRADRDYTYLQETQYF. The CDR3 DNA sequence: TGCAGTGCTAAACGGGCAGACCGGGACTACACTTACCTACAAGAGACCCAGTACTTC.

At least ten counts were recorded for this clonotype. V and J are TRBV12-3 or TRBV12-4 and TRBJ1-1; the D gene is possibly TRBD1 (5 bases). The CDR3 is 15 amino acids. Deletions cut 5 bases from V and 5 bases from J, with 18 bases between. In DNA, the CDR3 is TGTGCCAGCAGTCTCTTCATCCGGCAGGGTACTGAAGCTTTCTTT. This translates into CASSLFIRQGTEAFF.

A few counts support this clonotype. The V gene is TRBV29-1, the J gene TRBJ2-7; 8 bases agree with TRBD2. Germline values: CDR1 SQVTM, CDR2 ANQGSEA. The CDR3 has 14 residues. V was clipped by 2 bases and J by 2 bases; unmatched bases: 5. The CDR3 coding sequence is TGCAGCGTTGAATCGGCGGGGGGACCCTACGAGCAGTACTTC. Protein: CSVESAGGPYEQYF.

This clonotype was found many times. The chain links TRBV28 to TRBJ1-2, with 10 positions matching TRBD1. V lost 6 bases and J lost 9; bases outside the gene matches: 16. Germline CDR1 reads MDHEN; CDR2 reads SYDVKM. The CDR3 is 16 amino acids. CDR3 region: CASRRTGGGNQFSYTF. The CDR3 nucleotides read TGTGCCAGCAGGAGGACAGGGGGTGGAAACCAATTCAGCTACACCTTC.

This clonotype has a count of ten or more. The V and J genes are TRBV10-3 and TRBJ1-2; 10 bases map to TRBD1. The ends lost 2 bases at V and 4 bases at J; junction bases unmatched: 1. CDR1 is ENHRY, CDR2 SYGVKD, per germline. The CDR3 sequence is 14 residues long. Here the CDR3 DNA reads TGTGCCATCAGTGAGGGACAGGGGGGCTATGGCTACACCTTC. It yields the protein CAISEGQGGYGYTF.

V gene TRBV6-2 or TRBV6-3 combines with J gene TRBJ1-5, with TRBD1 matching over 9 bases. After removal of 6 bases from V and 6 bases from J, the junction contained 12 bases not matched to a gene. Germline-derived CDR1 and CDR2 are MNHEY and SVGEGT. This CDR3 has 16 residues. The CDR3 DNA follows: TGTGCCAGCAGCCACAGGGGGCCAGGATCCGGTCAGCCCCAGCATTTT. It codes for CASSHRGPGSGQPQHF.

There are many counts of this clonotype. This chain joins TRBV12-3 or TRBV12-4 and TRBJ2-3, with 7 positions matching TRBD1. CDR3 length: 14 residues. With V trimmed by 7 bases and J by 1 base, 5 bases remained unmatched. The CDR3 DNA is TGTGCCAGCAATGACAGGGCTCGCACAGATACGCAGTATTTT. Translating gives CASNDRARTDTQYF.